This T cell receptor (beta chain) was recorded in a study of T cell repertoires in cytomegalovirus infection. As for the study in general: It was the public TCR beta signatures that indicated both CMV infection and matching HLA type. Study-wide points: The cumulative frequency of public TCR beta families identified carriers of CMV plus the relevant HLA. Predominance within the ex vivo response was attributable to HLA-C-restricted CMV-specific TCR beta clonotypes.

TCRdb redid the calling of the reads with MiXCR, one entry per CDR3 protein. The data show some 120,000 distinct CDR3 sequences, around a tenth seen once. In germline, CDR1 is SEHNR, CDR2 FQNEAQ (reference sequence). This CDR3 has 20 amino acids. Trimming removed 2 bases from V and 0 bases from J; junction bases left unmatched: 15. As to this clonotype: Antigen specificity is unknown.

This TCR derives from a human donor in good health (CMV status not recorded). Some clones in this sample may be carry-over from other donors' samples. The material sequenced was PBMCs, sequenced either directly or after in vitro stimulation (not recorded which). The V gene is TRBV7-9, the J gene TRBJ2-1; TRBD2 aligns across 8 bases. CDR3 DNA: TGTGCCAGCAGCTTATTTGGGGCTAGCGGGTTAGGATACTCCTACAATGAGCAGTTCTTC. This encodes CASSLFGASGLGYSYNEQFF.